The 13 T cell receptor beta chains below were found in one sample sequenced in a study of CXCR3-negative and CXCR3-positive naive CD8 T cells (dated by TCRdb to between 2018 and 2020). On the study overall, not on this receptor specifically: TRB CDR3s from CXCR3-positive naive cells showed higher hydrophobicity (lower Kidera factor 4), lower energy, and higher strength and volume indices than CXCR3-negative naive cells.

For sequencing, a NextSeq 550 was employed. The Human TCR Profiling Kit (MiLaboratory) was used to prepare UMI-labeled 5' RACE TRB cDNA libraries. TCRdb reprocessed the sequencing reads and holds a single record per CDR3 protein sequence, with no DNA. This sample's table has entries for 130,000 to 150,000 distinct CDR3 sequences. The ten most abundant clones make up under 0.35% of the sample. These receptors lack a known antigen. What was sequenced was naive CXCR3+ CD8+ T cells from blood. The label giving this sample's cell subset or site can be read as: CD45RO-CCR7+CD27+CD95- naive CD8+ T cells expressing CXCR3 (TNR3+). The receptors shown here come from a human donor in good health. Some clones in this sample may be carry-over from other donors' samples.

The chain is built from TRBV7-9 and TRBJ2-1; TCRdb's D call, TRBD2, is unchecked because there is no DNA. The CDR3 extends over 17 amino acids. Germline values: CDR1 SEHNR, CDR2 FQNEAQ (reference sequence). The CDR3 sequence is CASSSRTSGLTYNEQFF.

This chain joins TRBV7-2 and TRBJ2-1; the TCRdb call, TRBD1, lacks DNA for checking. Germline lookup yields CDR1 SGHTA and CDR2 FQGNSA. This CDR3 comprises 13 residues. Here the CDR3 reads CASSLPPWDEQFF.

The chain joins TRBV29-1 to TRBJ2-7; TCRdb designates TRBD1, a call that cannot be tested without DNA. Germline assignment: CDR1 SQVTM and CDR2 ANQGSEA. The CDR3 has 15 amino acids. CDR3 loop: CSVAMGGRSIYEQYF.

The chain joins TRBV19 to TRBJ2-5; the D call from TCRdb, TRBD2, cannot be confirmed without DNA. CDR1 and CDR2 (germline): LNHDA, SQIVND (reference sequence). There are 15 residues in the CDR3. CDR3 in amino acids: CASSILGTAEETQYF.

The rearrangement joins TRBV10-3 to TRBJ2-3; with no DNA, the TCRdb D assignment of TRBD1 cannot be verified. The germline gives CDR1 ENHRY, CDR2 SYGVKD. The CDR3 covers 15 residues. The CDR3: CAISDPGRSTDTQYF.

The gene calls are TRBV29-1 and TRBJ2-7; TCRdb indicates TRBD1, and absent DNA this call remains unverified. This CDR3 has 14 amino acids. The germline gives CDR1 SQVTM, CDR2 ANQGSEA. CDR3 sequence reads: CSVGTARKSYEQYF.

V usage is TRBV11-2 and J usage is TRBJ2-6; TCRdb returns TRBD1, unconfirmable since there is no DNA. Germline V lookup: CDR1 SGHAT, CDR2 FQNNGV. This CDR3 is built from 17 residues. The CDR3 reads CASSIGQDFSGANVLTF.

This sequence joins TRBV21-1 and TRBJ2-5; TCRdb's D call of TRBD2 is untestable without DNA. TRBV21-1 is flagged as a pseudogene. This CDR3 has 15 residues. The CDR3: CASSAPGLHQETQYF.

V gene TRBV20-1 combines with J gene TRBJ2-1; TCRdb's D gene call, TRBD1, goes unchecked for lack of DNA. This CDR3 has 16 amino acids. Germline loops: CDR1 DFQATT, CDR2 SNEGSKA (reference sequence). The CDR3 spells CSARDMTGQAILEQFF.

The chain carries TRBV7-9 and TRBJ2-5; TCRdb designates TRBD1, a call that cannot be tested without DNA. Germline assignment: CDR1 SEHNR and CDR2 FQNEAQ (reference sequence). The CDR3 runs to 16 residues. The CDR3: CASSPQAGGAVETQYF.

The V and J genes are TRBV5-5 and TRBJ2-1; TCRdb reports TRBD1, a call that lacks DNA to check it against. The CDR3 covers 17 residues. The germline gives CDR1 SGHKS, CDR2 YYEKEE (reference sequence). The CDR3 loop reads CASSLAQGVVHGIEQFF.

The chain links TRBV29-1 to TRBJ2-5; the D call from TCRdb, TRBD2, cannot be confirmed without DNA. Germline loops: CDR1 SQVTM, CDR2 ANQGSEA. The CDR3 spans 16 residues. CDR3 region: CSVVPTSSGVQETQYF.

This chain joins TRBV7-9 and TRBJ2-7; checking the TCRdb D call of TRBD1 is not possible without DNA. The CDR3 is made up of 14 amino acids. Looked up from germline, CDR1 is SEHNR and CDR2 is FQNEAQ (reference sequence). The CDR3 is CASSFRTGLSEQYF.